Below are 13 T cell receptor beta chains sequenced from a single sample in a study of PD-1 blockade in classical Hodgkin lymphoma. All the patients suffered relapse after autologous stem cell transplantation, and brentuximab vedotin exposure differed. Sequenced by immunoSEQ multiplex PCR; TCRdb stores in-frame clones only, minus some. The data show 95,000 to 100,000 clones, with 85% to 90% seen just once and around 6.6% held by the top ten. This sample comprised peripheral blood mononuclear cells (PBMCs), obtained before the second cycle of nivolumab. The origin of the receptors is a human donor with classical Hodgkin lymphoma.

This clone was counted a few times. This chain joins TRBV6-5 and TRBJ1-2; D is undetermined. Looked up from germline, CDR1 is MNHEY and CDR2 is SVGAGI. CDR3 length equals 15 residues. Trimming cost V 6 bases and J 3 bases, with 17 bases left between them. CDR3 nucleotides: TGTGCCAGCAGCAATGCACCAGGATATTACTATGGCTACACCTTC. Translating it yields CASSNAPGYYYGYTF.

V gene TRBV2 combines with J gene TRBJ1-5; 9 bases fit TRBD1. The CDR3 is 14 amino acids. The trim removed 8 bases at V and 1 base at J, leaving 3 bases unmatched. Per the germline V gene, CDR1 is SNHLY and CDR2 is FYNNEI. The CDR3 reads CASHRGQSNQPQHF. CDR3 sequence (DNA): TGTGCCAGCCACAGGGGGCAAAGCAATCAGCCCCAGCATTTT. Full variable domain (outside the CDR3, taken from reference TRBV2 and TRBJ1-5): EPEVTQTPSHQVTQMGQEVILRCVPISNHLYFYWYRQILGQKVEFLVSFYNNEISEKSEIFDDQFSVERPDGSNFTLKIRSTKLEDSAMYFCASHRGQSNQPQHFGDGTRLSIL.

This chain joins TRBV7-2 and TRBJ1-2; perhaps TRBD1 as D (5 bases). The V end was cut by 0 bases, the J end by 8 bases, with 10 bases between. CDR1 and CDR2 from the germline V gene are SGHTA and FQGNSA. There are 13 residues in the CDR3. The CDR3 here is CASSLAGAGGYTF. The CDR3 region has the DNA TGTGCCAGCAGCTTAGCAGGGGCGGGGGGCTACACCTTC.

In its sample, this clone was seen once. V usage is TRBV2 and J usage is TRBJ1-5; possibly TRBD1 for D (6 bases). The CDR3 loop spans 14 amino acids. Deletions cut 3 bases from V and 7 bases from J, with 13 bases between. The germline gives CDR1 SNHLY, CDR2 FYNNEI. The chain's CDR3 is CASSDLGTSQPQHF. The DNA for the CDR3 is TGTGCCAGCAGTGATTTGGGGACAAGCCAGCCCCAGCATTTT.

Remarks on this clone: The same CDR3 also results from other DNA sequences found in this sample. This chain uses TRBV7-3 with TRBJ2-1; no clear D. Germline loops: CDR1 SGHTA, CDR2 FQGTGA. The CDR3 contains 13 residues. Trimming removed 0 bases from V and 5 bases from J, with 5 bases in between. The CDR3 DNA reads TGTGCCAGCAGCTTAACGTTCAACAATGAGCAGTTCTTC. It encodes CASSLTFNNEQFF.

This chain joins TRBV4-2 and TRBJ2-3; weak D call: TRBD1 (6 bases). There are 16 residues in the CDR3. The V and J ends lost 0 bases and 3 bases respectively, with 13 bases between them. Germline V lookup: CDR1 LGHNA, CDR2 YNFKEQ. CDR3 nucleotide sequence: TGTGCCAGCAGCCAAGAGTCCCAGGGGCCGACAGATACGCAGTATTTT. Protein sequence: CASSQESQGPTDTQYF.

The chain combines TRBV7-8 with TRBJ1-2, with D maybe TRBD1 (6 bases). There are 15 residues in the CDR3. Germline V CDR1 and CDR2: SGHVS, FQNEAQ. V lost 3 bases to trimming and J lost 2 bases, with 13 bases between them. CDR3 in DNA: TGTGCCAGCAGCTTCTCGAGGACAGCGAACTATGGCTACACCTTC. Amino acid sequence: CASSFSRTANYGYTF.

The chain has TRBV6-5 and TRBJ2-5; D uncertain. The CDR3 has 14 amino acids. Germline CDR1 is MNHEY and CDR2 is SVGAGI. Trimming pared 0 bases from V and 2 bases from J, leaving 7 bases between. The chain's CDR3 is CASSYSAVQETQYF. CDR3 bases: TGTGCCAGCAGTTACTCGGCCGTTCAAGAGACCCAGTACTTC.

J is TRBJ2-7 and V is TRBV11-3, with D possibly matching TRBD1 (5 bases). The ends were cut back, 1 base at V and 3 bases at J, with 7 bases in the middle. This CDR3 spans 13 amino acids. The germline gives CDR1 SGHNT, CDR2 YENEEA. CDR3 sequence (DNA): TGTGCCAGCAGCTTAGGGACATTCTACGAGCAGTACTTC. Translation: CASSLGTFYEQYF.

Here the CDR3 DNA reads TGTGCCAGCACCGGGGGAGGCACCGGGGAGCTGTTTTTT. Translation: CASTGGGTGELFF. The rearrangement joins TRBV28 to TRBJ2-2; tentative D call: TRBD2 (6 bases). V dropped 7 bases and J dropped 4 bases, with 10 bases sitting between them. There are 13 residues in the CDR3. Per germline, CDR1 MDHEN and CDR2 SYDVKM. The variable domain in full, with the rest retrieved from reference TRBV28 and TRBJ2-2, is DVKVTQSSRYLVKRTGEKVFLECVQDMDHENMFWYRQDPGLGLRLIYFSYDVKMKEKGDIPEGYSVSREKKERFSLILESASTNQTSMYLCASTGGGTGELFFGEGSRLTVL.

This chain links TRBV28 with TRBJ1-2; D not resolved. Germline CDR1 is MDHEN and CDR2 is SYDVKM. This CDR3 contains 12 residues. The ends were cut back, 5 bases at V and 4 bases at J, with 8 bases in the middle. CDR3 amino acids: CASSTAPYGYTF. CDR3 nucleotides: TGTGCCAGCAGTACAGCCCCCTATGGCTACACCTTC.

The chain joins TRBV9 to TRBJ2-6; TRBD1 is a possible D gene (6 bases). This CDR3 has 16 residues. Trimming left V 1 base short and J 2 bases short, with 10 bases between. CDR1 is SGDLS, CDR2 YYNGEE, per germline. DNA of the CDR3: TGTGCCAGCAGCGTACCCCGGACAGCTGGGGCCAACGTCCTGACTTTC. Translation gives CASSVPRTAGANVLTF.

A single count supports this clone. The chain is built from TRBV7-6 and TRBJ2-7; 10 bases map to TRBD1. There are 18 residues in the CDR3. Germline lookup yields CDR1 SGHVS and CDR2 FNYEAQ. With 5 bases clipped from V and 0 bases from J, the junction kept 13 bases outside the gene matches. The CDR3 nucleotides read TGTGCCAGCAGCCCTAGTCGGGACAGGGGTTACCGCTCCTACGAGCAGTACTTC. Amino acid sequence: CASSPSRDRGYRSYEQYF.